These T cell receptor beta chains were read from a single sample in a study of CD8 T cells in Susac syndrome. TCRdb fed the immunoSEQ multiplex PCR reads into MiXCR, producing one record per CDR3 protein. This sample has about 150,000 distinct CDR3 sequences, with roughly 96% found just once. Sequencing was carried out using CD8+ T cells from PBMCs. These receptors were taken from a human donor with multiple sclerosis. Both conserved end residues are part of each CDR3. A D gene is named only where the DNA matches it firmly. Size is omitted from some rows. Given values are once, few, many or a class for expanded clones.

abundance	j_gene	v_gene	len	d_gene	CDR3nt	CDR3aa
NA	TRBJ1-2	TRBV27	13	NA	TGTGCCAGCAGGCCCCCACTTGGCTATGGCTACACCTTC	CASRPPLGYGYTF
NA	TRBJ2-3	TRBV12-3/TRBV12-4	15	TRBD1	TGTGCCAGCAGTTCGACAGGGGAATTCACAGATACGCAGTATTTT	CASSSTGEFTDTQYF
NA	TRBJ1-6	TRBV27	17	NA	TGTGCCAGCAGTTTATCCCTAGGAGGGTTGATTTGGTCACCCCTCCACTTT	CASSLSLGGLIWSPLHF
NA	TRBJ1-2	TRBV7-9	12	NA	TGTGCCAGCGCAGGGTCCGACTATGGCTACACCTTC	CASAGSDYGYTF
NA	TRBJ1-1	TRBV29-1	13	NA	TGCAGCGTTGAAGGGGGAACGGGGACTGAAGCTTTCTTT	CSVEGGTGTEAFF
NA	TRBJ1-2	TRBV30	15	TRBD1	TGTGCCTGGAGTTATCTGGACAGGGGGCGGTTCGGCTACACCTTC	CAWSYLDRGRFGYTF
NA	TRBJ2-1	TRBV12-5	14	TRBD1	TGTGCTAGTGGTTTGGTACAGGGGGGCAATGAGCAGTTCTTC	CASGLVQGGNEQFF
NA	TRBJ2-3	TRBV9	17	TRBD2	TGTGCCAGCAGCGAACCCCGACTAGCGGAAAGCACAGATACGCAGTATTTT	CASSEPRLAESTDTQYF
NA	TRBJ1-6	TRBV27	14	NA	TGTGCCAGCAGCGGCCCGACGGGGGGTTCACCCCTCCACTTT	CASSGPTGGSPLHF
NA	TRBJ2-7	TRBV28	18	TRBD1	TGTGCCAGCAGTTTAGCCCCGTCGACAGGGCTGTCATGGTACGAGCAGTACTTC	CASSLAPSTGLSWYEQYF
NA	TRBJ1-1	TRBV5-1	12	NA	TGCGCCAGCAGCTTGGGGCAGACCGAAGCTTTCTTT	CASSLGQTEAFF
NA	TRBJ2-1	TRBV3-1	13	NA	TGTGCCAGCAGCCAGGATTACTACAATGAGCAGTTCTTC	CASSQDYYNEQFF
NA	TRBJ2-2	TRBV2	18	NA	TGTGCCAGCAGTGGAAGGCAGGTCCCTCCCCTGAACACCGGGGAGCTGTTTTTT	CASSGRQVPPLNTGELFF
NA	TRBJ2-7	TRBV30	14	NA	TGTGCCTGGAGTGCGGGACCAGAACCCTACGAGCAGTACTTC	CAWSAGPEPYEQYF
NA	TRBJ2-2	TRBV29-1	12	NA	TGCAGCGTTGTTCGGTGGACCGGGGAGCTGTTTTTT	CSVVRWTGELFF
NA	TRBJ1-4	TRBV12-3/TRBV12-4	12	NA	TGTGCCAGCAGTCTGAGTCTTGAAAAACTGTTTTTT	CASSLSLEKLFF
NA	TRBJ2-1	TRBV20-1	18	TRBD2	TGCAGTGCTAGAGGGTTGGCTAGCGGGGTAAGCTCCTACAATGAGCAGTTCTTC	CSARGLASGVSSYNEQFF
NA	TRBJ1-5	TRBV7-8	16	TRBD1	TGTGCCAGCAGCTCGTTCGGGACAGGGGGTCAGCAGCCCCAGCATTTT	CASSSFGTGGQQPQHF
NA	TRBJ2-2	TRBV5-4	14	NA	TGTGCCAGCCCGAAGGACACTAACACCGGGGAGCTGTTTTTT	CASPKDTNTGELFF
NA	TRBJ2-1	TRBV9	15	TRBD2	TGTGCCAGCAGCGTCGCGGGGGATCCCTACAATGAGCAGTTCTTC	CASSVAGDPYNEQFF
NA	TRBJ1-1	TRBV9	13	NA	TGTGCCAGCAGCGCCTGGGGGGGGACTGAAGCTTTCTTT	CASSAWGGTEAFF
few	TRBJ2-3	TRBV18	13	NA	TGTGCCAGCTCACCACCACCGGCAGATACGCAGTATTTT	CASSPPPADTQYF
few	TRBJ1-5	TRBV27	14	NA	TGTGCCAGCAGTCCCCCCGGGGCTAATCAGCCCCAGCATTTT	CASSPPGANQPQHF
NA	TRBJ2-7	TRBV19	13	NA	TGTGCCAGTGGCTCCGGGCCGAGCTACGAGCAGTACTTC	CASGSGPSYEQYF
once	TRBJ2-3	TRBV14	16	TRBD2	TGTGCCAGCAGCCAAGCTGTAGCGGGGTTCACAGATACGCAGTATTTT	CASSQAVAGFTDTQYF
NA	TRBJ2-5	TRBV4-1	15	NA	TGCGCCAGCAGCCAAGGGACTACCGATCAAGAGACCCAGTACTTC	CASSQGTTDQETQYF
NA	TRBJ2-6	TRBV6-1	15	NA	TGTGCCAGCGGCCGGGACAACTCTGGGGCCAACGTCCTGACTTTC	CASGRDNSGANVLTF
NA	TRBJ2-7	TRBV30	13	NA	TGTGCCTGGTGTCGCAGTCATTCCTACGAGCAGTACTTC	CAWCRSHSYEQYF
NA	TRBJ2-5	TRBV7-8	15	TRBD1	TGTGCCAGCAGCTTCCGGGACAGATCCCAAGAGACCCAGTACTTC	CASSFRDRSQETQYF
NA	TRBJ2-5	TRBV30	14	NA	TGTGCCTGGAGTGTCGACGGTGAACAAGAGACCCAGTACTTC	CAWSVDGEQETQYF
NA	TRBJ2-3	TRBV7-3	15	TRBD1	TGTGCCAGCAGCTTGACAGGGTATAGGGCAGATACGCAGTATTTT	CASSLTGYRADTQYF
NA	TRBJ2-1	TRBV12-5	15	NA	TGTGCTAGTAAGTCCGCCGACAGAAACTACAATGAGCAGTTCTTC	CASKSADRNYNEQFF
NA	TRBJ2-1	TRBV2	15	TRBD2	TGTGCCAGCAGTGGGTTGCTAGCGGGGAACAATGAGCAGTTCTTC	CASSGLLAGNNEQFF
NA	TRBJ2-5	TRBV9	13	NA	TGTGCCAGCAGCGTAGAGGAGGTGGAGACCCAGTACTTC	CASSVEEVETQYF
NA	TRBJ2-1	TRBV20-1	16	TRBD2	TGCAGTGCTGTGACATTGGGGACTAGCTGGGACAATGAGCAGTTCTTC	CSAVTLGTSWDNEQFF
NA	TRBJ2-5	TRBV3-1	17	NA	TGTGCCAGCAGCCAAGATTGGAGGGCAACGTACCAAGAGACCCAGTACTTC	CASSQDWRATYQETQYF
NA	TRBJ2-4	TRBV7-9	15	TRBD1	TGTGCCAGCAGCTTACCGGGACAGGGTGAAAACATTCAGTACTTC	CASSLPGQGENIQYF
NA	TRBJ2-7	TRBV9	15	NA	TGTGCCAGCAGCCCCGGAGGGAGGAGCGCCTACGAGCAGTACTTC	CASSPGGRSAYEQYF
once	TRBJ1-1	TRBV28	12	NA	TGTGCCAGCAGTACAGGGTGGACTGAAGCTTTCTTT	CASSTGWTEAFF
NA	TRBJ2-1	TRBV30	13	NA	TGTGCCTGGAACATCGAGTCCTACAATGAGCAGTTCTTC	CAWNIESYNEQFF
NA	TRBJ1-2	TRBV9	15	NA	TGTGCCAGCAGCGTAGCGGGACAAGCTAACTATGGCTACACCTTC	CASSVAGQANYGYTF
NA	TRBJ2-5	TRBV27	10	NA	TGTGCCAGGGGTAGGGAGACCCAGTACTTC	CARGRETQYF
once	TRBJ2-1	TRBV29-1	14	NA	TGCAGCGTTGAGTTTTTTAGTGAGGCTCTGGAGCAGTTCTTC	CSVEFFSEALEQFF